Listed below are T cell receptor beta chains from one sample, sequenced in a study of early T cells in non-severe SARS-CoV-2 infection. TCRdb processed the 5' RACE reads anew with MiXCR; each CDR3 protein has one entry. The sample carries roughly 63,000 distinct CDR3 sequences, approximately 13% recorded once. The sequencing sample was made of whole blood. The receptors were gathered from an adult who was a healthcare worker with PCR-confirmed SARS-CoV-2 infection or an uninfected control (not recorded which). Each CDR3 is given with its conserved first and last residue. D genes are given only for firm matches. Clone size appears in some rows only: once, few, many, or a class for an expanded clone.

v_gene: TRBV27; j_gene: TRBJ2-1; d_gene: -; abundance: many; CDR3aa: CASSTLSSYNEQFF; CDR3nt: TGTGCCAGCAGTACCCTGTCGTCCTACAATGAGCAGTTCTTC
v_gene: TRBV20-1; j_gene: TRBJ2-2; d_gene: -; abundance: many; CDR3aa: CSAKKQGNTGELFF; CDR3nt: TGCAGTGCGAAGAAACAGGGGAACACCGGGGAGCTGTTTTTT
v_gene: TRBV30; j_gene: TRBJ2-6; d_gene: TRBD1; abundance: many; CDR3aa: CAVPRDSPTSGANVLTF; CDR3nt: TGTGCCGTACCCCGGGACAGCCCTACTTCCGGGGCCAACGTCCTGACTTTC
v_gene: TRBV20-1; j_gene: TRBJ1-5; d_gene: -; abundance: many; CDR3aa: CSAKEGPRSQHF; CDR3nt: TGCAGTGCTAAAGAGGGTCCTCGGTCCCAGCATTTT
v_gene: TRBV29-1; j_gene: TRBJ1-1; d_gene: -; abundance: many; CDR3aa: CSVERVRGTEAFF; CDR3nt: TGCAGCGTTGAAAGAGTGAGGGGCACTGAAGCTTTCTTT
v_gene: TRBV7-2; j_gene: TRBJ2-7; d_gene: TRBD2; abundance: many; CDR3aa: CASSLALAGGPQYF; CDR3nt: TGTGCCAGCAGCTTAGCGTTAGCGGGGGGCCCGCAGTACTTC
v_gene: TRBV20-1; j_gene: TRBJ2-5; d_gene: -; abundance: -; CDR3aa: CSVRGSKETQYF; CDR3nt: TGCAGTGTCAGGGGCAGCAAAGAGACCCAGTACTTC
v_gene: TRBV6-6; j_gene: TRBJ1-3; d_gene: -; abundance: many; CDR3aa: CASNADRSGNTIYF; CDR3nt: TGTGCCAGCAATGCGGACCGCTCTGGAAACACCATATATTTT
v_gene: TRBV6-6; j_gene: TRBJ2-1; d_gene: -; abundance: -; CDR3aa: CASRDSNNEQFF; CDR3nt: TGTGCCAGCAGGGACTCCAACAATGAGCAGTTCTTC
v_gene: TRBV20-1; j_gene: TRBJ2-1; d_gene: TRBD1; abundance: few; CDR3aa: CSAPDRYNEQFF; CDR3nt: TGCAGTGCTCCGGACAGGTACAATGAGCAGTTCTTC
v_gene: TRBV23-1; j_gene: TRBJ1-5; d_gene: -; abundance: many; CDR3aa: CASSPRRWGGNQPQHF; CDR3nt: TGCGCCAGCAGTCCCCGACGGTGGGGTGGCAATCAGCCCCAGCATTTT
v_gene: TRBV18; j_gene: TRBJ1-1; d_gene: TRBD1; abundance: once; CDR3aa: CASSSGTGVFGTEAFF; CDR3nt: TGTGCCAGCTCGTCCGGGACAGGGGTTTTTGGCACTGAAGCTTTCTTT
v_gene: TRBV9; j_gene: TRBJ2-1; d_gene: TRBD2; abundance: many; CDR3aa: CASSVASGGYNEQFF; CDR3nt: TGTGCCAGCAGCGTAGCTAGCGGGGGTTACAATGAGCAGTTCTTC